The T cell receptor (beta chain) under discussion was sequenced for a study of T-cell reconstitution after alpha-beta-depleted transplantation in children. CDR3 length: 14 amino acids. Per the germline V gene, CDR1 is DFQATT and CDR2 is SNEGSKA (reference sequence). V lost 3 bases to trimming and J lost 2 bases; unmatched junction nucleotides: 6. A TCRbeta library incorporating unique molecular identifiers was prepared. A single record per CDR3 protein comes from TCRdb applying MiXCR to the PCR reads. The sample shows a few hundred thousand distinct CDR3 sequences, 27% of them seen only once. The chain is built from TRBV20-1 and TRBJ2-5; 7 bases agree with TRBD1. The sequence derives from a boy less than two years old with Wiskott-Aldrich syndrome, due to receive a stem cell transplant. Sequenced here: PBMCs, sampled before TCRalphabeta/CD19-depleted stem cell transplant. The CDR3: CSASETGRQETQYF. The CDR3 DNA follows: TGCAGTGCTAGTGAGACAGGGAGACAAGAGACCCAGTACTTC.